The 12 T cell receptor beta chains below were found in one sample sequenced in a study of T cells after yellow fever vaccination. TCRdb re-derived calls from the 5' RACE reads in MiXCR, one entry per CDR3 protein. The sample has 550,000 or so distinct CDR3 sequences, around 21% seen once; the top ten hold roughly an eighth. The source material was PBMCs, sampled 15 days after the yellow fever booster vaccination. The receptors were gathered from a man between 25 and 39 years old who received the YFV17D yellow fever vaccine.

This clonotype showed up just a few times. The chain has TRBV20-1 and TRBJ1-2, with a weak D call TRBD1 (6 bases). The CDR3 runs 14 residues. Germline CDR1 is DFQATT and CDR2 is SNEGSKA (reference sequence). V shed 6 bases and J shed 2 bases, with 16 bases lying between them. For the CDR3, the DNA is TGCAGTGCCCTCAGGGGAAGCGCAAACTATGGCTACACCTTC. Translating it yields CSALRGSANYGYTF.

This clonotype was recorded many times. The CDR3, as DNA: TGTGCCAGCAGCTTGGGGGCCGGCCCCTACAATGAGCAGTTCTTC. It encodes CASSLGAGPYNEQFF. This rearrangement joins TRBV5-4 to TRBJ2-1, with D uncertain. This CDR3 is 15 amino acids long. CDR1 and CDR2 (germline): SGHNT, YYREEE (reference sequence). V lost 0 bases, J lost 2 bases, and 9 bases lay in between. Full variable domain (rest looked up from reference TRBV5-4 and TRBJ2-1): ETGVTQSPTHLIKTRGQQVTLRCSSQSGHNTVSWYQQALGQGPQFIFQYYREEENGRGNFPPRFSGLQFPNYSSELNVNALELDDSALYLCASSLGAGPYNEQFFGPGTRLTVL.

V gene TRBV30 combines with J gene TRBJ2-3, with D unclear. Trimming stripped 2 bases from V and 4 bases from J, with 4 bases between. The germline V gene encodes CDR1 GTSNPN and CDR2 SVGIG (reference sequence). The CDR3 spans 11 residues. In DNA form, the CDR3 reads TGTGCCTGGAGTATTTCAGATACGCAGTATTTT. Encoded protein: CAWSISDTQYF.

This clonotype was observed a handful of times. This chain connects TRBV4-2 to TRBJ1-2; D not certain. V lost 4 bases and J lost 8, with 17 bases in between. The CDR3 runs to 14 residues. Germline loops: CDR1 LGHNA, CDR2 YNFKEQ. The DNA of the CDR3 is TGTGCCAGCAGCCCTGTCGATGGACCGGGGGGCTACACCTTC. This translates into CASSPVDGPGGYTF.

This clonotype occurred a few times. The V and J genes are TRBV20-1 and TRBJ2-3, with D possibly TRBD2 on 6 matching bases. The V and J ends lost 3 bases and 2 bases respectively, with 12 bases between them. The CDR3 sequence is 14 residues long. Germline V gene sequence: CDR1 DFQATT, CDR2 SNEGSKA (reference sequence). The CDR3 DNA is TGCAGTGCTAGTCGGGCGGGAAACACAGATACGCAGTATTTT. This translates into CSASRAGNTDTQYF.

The chain is built from TRBV19 and TRBJ2-3; tentatively, D is TRBD2 (5 bases). V dropped 5 bases and J dropped 6 bases, with 18 bases sitting between them. From germline, CDR1 is LNHDA and CDR2 SQIVND (reference sequence). The CDR3 spans 15 residues. Written as DNA, the CDR3 is TGTGCCAGTAGTTTCCTTTCGCGGGCCGTCGATACGCAGTATTTT. Its protein is CASSFLSRAVDTQYF.

The chain joins TRBV10-3 to TRBJ2-7, with 9 bases lining up with TRBD2. This CDR3 region has 16 residues. Germline CDR1 ENHRY, CDR2 SYGVKD. V shed 3 bases and J 7 bases; nucleotides not matched to a gene: 13. DNA of the CDR3: TGTGCCATCAGTGATTCTTTAGCGGGAGCTCTTTCGGAGCAGTACTTC. It is translated as CAISDSLAGALSEQYF.

The chain combines TRBV4-3 with TRBJ2-6, with D unresolved. CDR1 is LGHNA, CDR2 YSLEER, per germline. V was trimmed by 0 bases and J by 0 bases, leaving 12 bases between them. This CDR3 region has 18 residues. CDR3 nucleotide sequence: TGCGCCAGCAGCCAAGATCTCGGCCGTTCCTCTGGGGCCAACGTCCTGACTTTC. Amino acids: CASSQDLGRSSGANVLTF.

V is TRBV25-1 and J is TRBJ2-2; a possible D gene is TRBD1 (6 bases). The V end was cut by 5 bases, the J end by 7 bases, with 14 bases between. There are 14 residues in the CDR3. Germline-derived CDR1 and CDR2 are MGHDK and SYGVNS. CDR3 sequence reads: CASSRGKVSGELFF. CDR3 bases: TGTGCCAGCAGTAGGGGGAAAGTCAGCGGGGAGCTGTTTTTT.

This chain uses TRBV29-1 with TRBJ2-5; unclear D gene. This CDR3 comprises 14 residues. V dropped 7 bases and J dropped 0 bases, with 15 bases sitting between them. CDR1 is SQVTM and CDR2 is ANQGSEA in the germline V gene. The CDR3 nucleotides are TGCAGCGACGGGTTAGGTCAGAACCAAGAGACCCAGTACTTC. As protein: CSDGLGQNQETQYF.

This clonotype was observed a handful of times. The chain carries TRBV28 and TRBJ2-7; TRBD2 might be the D (6 bases). Germline CDR1 and CDR2: MDHEN and SYDVKM. There are 14 residues in the CDR3. V was shortened by 7 bases and J by 3 bases, with 16 bases between the two germline ends. CDR3 coding DNA: TGTGCCAGCATCGGAGGCGGGACCTTCTACGAGCAGTACTTC. Encoded protein: CASIGGGTFYEQYF.

V gene TRBV7-9 combines with J gene TRBJ1-1; 7 bases align to TRBD1. Germline loops: CDR1 SEHNR, CDR2 FQNEAQ (reference sequence). The CDR3 contains 14 residues. J gave up 4 bases and V 3 bases, and 5 bases lay outside the gene matches. In DNA form, the CDR3 reads TGTGCCAGCAGCTTGGATACAGGGGCCACTGAAGCTTTCTTT. Translation gives CASSLDTGATEAFF.